This is a list of T cell receptor beta chains from one sample in a study of patients and donors after allogeneic stem cell transplantation. TCRdb reanalysed the RT-PCR reads using MiXCR and keeps one entry per CDR3 protein. This sample has 200,000 to 250,000 distinct CDR3 sequences, with around an eighth found just once. The sequenced material came from blood, either unsorted or a sorted T cell fraction (not recorded which). The receptor source for this set is a human donor who was either an allogeneic HSCT recipient or a stem cell or donor lymphocyte infusion donor (not recorded which). It is not recorded whose cells these are; they may come from a transplant donor. Each CDR3 is given with its conserved first and last residue. The D gene is left open where the match is weak. Some rows have no size entry. The others give once, few or many, or a class for an expanded clone.

v_gene	j_gene	abundance	d_gene	CDR3aa	CDR3nt
TRBV6-1	TRBJ1-1	many	.	CASISSKGGSELFF	TGTGCCAGCATCTCCTCTAAGGGGGGGAGCGAGCTCTTCTTT
TRBV5-1	TRBJ1-2	few	TRBD1	CASSPPTGAGYTF	TGCGCCAGCAGCCCCCCAACAGGGGCTGGCTACACCTTC
TRBV5-1	TRBJ1-5	few	.	CASSPTGLGNQPQHF	TGCGCCAGCAGCCCTACGGGGCTCGGCAATCAGCCCCAGCATTTT
TRBV20-1	TRBJ2-3	few	.	CSARGLGGDTDTQYF	TGCAGTGCTCGGGGCCTGGGGGGAGACACAGATACGCAGTATTTT
TRBV6-1	TRBJ1-1	.	TRBD1	CASRGQGWSTEAFF	TGTGCCAGCAGAGGACAGGGTTGGAGCACTGAAGCTTTCTTT
TRBV5-1	TRBJ2-7	few	.	CASSLEGKRGPSYEQYF	TGCGCCAGCAGCTTGGAGGGTAAGCGAGGCCCCTCCTACGAGCAGTACTTC
TRBV7-8	TRBJ1-6	few	.	CASTIQGGNSPLHF	TGTGCCAGCACCATACAGGGTGGGAATTCACCCCTCCACTTT
TRBV5-1	TRBJ2-3	.	TRBD2	CASSEQLSGGADTQYF	TGCGCCAGCAGCGAGCAACTGAGCGGGGGGGCAGATACGCAGTATTTT
TRBV27	TRBJ2-3	.	TRBD1	CASSLRSGQGGTDTQYF	TGTGCCAGCAGTCTCCGTTCGGGACAGGGAGGCACAGATACGCAGTATTTT
TRBV5-6	TRBJ2-7	.	TRBD2	CASSLPSGAYEQYF	TGTGCCAGCAGCTTGCCCAGCGGGGCCTACGAGCAGTACTTC
TRBV12-3/TRBV12-4	TRBJ1-2	few	.	CASSSPSARQRQYGYTF	TGTGCCAGCAGTTCCCCCTCTGCTAGGCAGCGACAATATGGCTACACCTTC
TRBV20-1	TRBJ2-5	many	.	CSAREGVAMETQYF	TGCAGTGCTAGAGAGGGAGTAGCCATGGAGACCCAGTACTTC
TRBV5-1	TRBJ2-1	many	TRBD2	CASSLAPNVGLANEQFF	TGCGCCAGCAGCTTGGCCCCCAACGTCGGACTAGCTAATGAGCAGTTCTTC
TRBV28	TRBJ1-2	many	TRBD1	CASSTSGGFGGYTF	TGTGCCAGCAGTACCTCAGGGGGCTTCGGGGGCTACACCTTC
TRBV2	TRBJ2-2	many	.	CASSYRQFTGELFF	TGTGCCAGCAGTTACAGACAATTCACCGGGGAGCTGTTTTTT
TRBV23-1	TRBJ2-2	.	.	CASSNPDGANTGELFF	TGCGCCAGCAGTAACCCGGACGGCGCGAACACCGGGGAGCTGTTTTTT
TRBV5-6	TRBJ1-2	few	.	CASSLVAGAGYTF	TGTGCCAGCAGCTTGGTTGCAGGGGCCGGCTACACCTTC
TRBV6-1	TRBJ2-7	many	.	CASRTEEGVSYEQYF	TGTGCCAGCAGAACCGAGGAGGGCGTCTCCTACGAGCAGTACTTC
TRBV2	TRBJ2-2	many	TRBD2	CASSGLAGSNTGELFF	TGTGCCAGCAGTGGACTAGCGGGTAGCAACACCGGGGAGCTGTTTTTT
TRBV7-2	TRBJ1-3	.	.	CASSLARLSGNTIYF	TGTGCCAGCAGCTTAGCCAGACTCTCTGGAAACACCATATATTTT
TRBV9	TRBJ2-7	few	.	CASSVGSTAYEQYF	TGTGCCAGCAGCGTAGGATCTACAGCCTACGAGCAGTACTTC
TRBV12-3/TRBV12-4	TRBJ1-2	many	TRBD1	CAISDREYNGYTF	TGTGCCATCTCGGACAGGGAATACAATGGCTACACCTTC
TRBV30	TRBJ2-2	few	TRBD1	CAWSLGQVTGELFF	TGTGCCTGGAGTTTGGGACAGGTCACCGGGGAGCTGTTTTTT
TRBV20-1	TRBJ1-1	few	.	CSARDPIGKDTEAFF	TGCAGTGCTAGAGATCCCATAGGGAAAGACACTGAAGCTTTCTTT
TRBV11-3	TRBJ2-5	many	TRBD1	CASSPGQGETQYF	TGTGCCAGCAGCCCCGGACAGGGGGAGACCCAGTACTTC
TRBV12-3/TRBV12-4	TRBJ1-5	many	TRBD1	CASSPGTGRVQPQHF	TGTGCCAGCAGCCCCGGGACAGGGCGAGTGCAGCCCCAGCATTTT
TRBV11-2	TRBJ2-7	.	.	CASSLVLRAYEQYF	TGTGCCAGCAGCTTAGTCCTAAGGGCCTACGAGCAGTACTTC
TRBV6-6	TRBJ2-7	.	.	CASSYSRESDQYF	TGTGCCAGCAGTTACTCCCGGGAATCAGACCAGTACTTC
TRBV20-1	TRBJ1-1	many	.	CSGVRAFF	TGCAGTGGGGTCCGGGCTTTCTTT
TRBV7-3	TRBJ2-7	.	TRBD1	CASSRGQGASYEQYF	TGTGCCAGCAGCCGGGGACAGGGGGCCTCCTACGAGCAGTACTTC
TRBV19	TRBJ2-1	few	.	CASSTHTEQFF	TGTGCCAGTAGTACCCATACTGAGCAGTTCTTC